The 8 T cell receptor beta chains reported below all come from one sample, sequenced in a study of blood T cell repertoires in COVID-19. The assay was immunoSEQ multiplex PCR, and TCRdb's table has in-frame clones only and misses some. The sample has approximately 180,000 clones, more than 75% seen once. Material: peripheral blood. The receptors derive from a man aged 35 to 55 with active or convalescent COVID-19.

The CDR3 coding sequence is TGTGCCAGCAGGGACGTAGCGGGGGGACAAGAGACCCAGTACTTC. This encodes CASRDVAGGQETQYF. The chain links TRBV28 to TRBJ2-5, with 10 positions matching TRBD2. Per the germline V gene, CDR1 is MDHEN and CDR2 is SYDVKM. The CDR3 has 15 amino acids. V dropped 6 bases and J dropped 2; count of bases not matched to a gene: 6.

The chain employs TRBV19 and TRBJ2-6; 10 bases line up with TRBD1. CDR1 and CDR2 (germline): LNHDA, SQIVND (reference sequence). This CDR3 comprises 18 residues. The junction had 8 bases not matched to a gene; V was cut back by 6 bases and J by 0 bases. DNA of the CDR3: TGTGCCAGTAGCACGACAGGGGGCATCGACTCTGGGGCCAACGTCCTGACTTTC. Encoded protein: CASSTTGGIDSGANVLTF.

The V gene is TRBV5-4, the J gene TRBJ2-2; D may be TRBD1 (6 bases). Germline CDR1 reads SGHNT; CDR2 reads YYREEE (reference sequence). V was pared by 6 bases and J by 5 bases, with 17 bases between. CDR3 length: 15 amino acids. CDR3 bases: TGTGCCAGCATGAGGCAGGGGCGAAGTACCGGGGAGCTGTTTTTT. This encodes CASMRQGRSTGELFF.

The genes are TRBV5-4 and TRBJ2-2; 8 nucleotides match TRBD1. V shed 5 bases, J shed 3 bases, and the junction held 9 bases outside the gene matches. CDR3 length equals 16 residues. CDR1 SGHNT and CDR2 YYREEE come from the germline V gene (reference sequence). The CDR3 bases are TGTGCCAGCAGTTTGAGGGAGACAGGGGACACCGGGGAGCTGTTTTTT. It specifies CASSLRETGDTGELFF.

V gene TRBV30 combines with J gene TRBJ1-1, with D possibly TRBD1 on 6 matching bases. The CDR3 runs to 14 residues. V was shortened by 0 bases and J by 4 bases, with 12 bases between the two germline ends. Germline CDR1 GTSNPN, CDR2 SVGIG (reference sequence). The CDR3 bases are TGTGCCTGGAGTGTACGCAGGGGTGGCACTGAAGCTTTCTTT. It translates to CAWSVRRGGTEAFF. Full variable domain (rest looked up from reference TRBV30 and TRBJ1-1): SQTIHQWPATLVQPVGSPLSLECTVEGTSNPNLYWYRQAAGRGLQLLFYSVGIGQISSEVPQNLSASRPQDRQFILSSKKLLLSDSGFYLCAWSVRRGGTEAFFGQGTRLTVV.

The chain couples TRBV18 to TRBJ1-2, with D unclear. The CDR3 loop spans 15 amino acids. CDR1 is KGHSH and CDR2 is LQKENI in the germline V gene. V was cut by 3 bases and J by 3 bases, with 14 bases left in between. The CDR3 DNA follows: TGTGCCAGCTCACCTGCCAGGCCCCACTACTATGGCTACACCTTC. Amino acids: CASSPARPHYYGYTF.

J is TRBJ1-5 and V is TRBV12-3 or TRBV12-4, with 7 bases identical to TRBD1. This CDR3 region has 13 residues. V shed 5 bases and J 7 bases; nucleotides not matched to a gene: 5. The CDR3 reads CASSEGANQPQHF. The DNA of the CDR3 is TGTGCCAGCAGTGAGGGGGCAAACCAGCCCCAGCATTTT.

This clone was picked up a small number of times. The chain uses TRBV19 and TRBJ2-7; D not resolved. Germline assignment: CDR1 LNHDA and CDR2 SQIVND (reference sequence). There are 15 residues in the CDR3. V lost 6 bases to trimming and J lost 2 bases, with 17 bases between them. The CDR3 DNA reads as TGTGCCAGTAGGGTTCAAGACACCAGGCCCTACGAGCAGTACTTC. It codes for CASRVQDTRPYEQYF.